The 17 T cell receptor beta chains given below trace back to one sample, sequenced in a study of beta chain features in type 1 diabetes. The entirety of the isolated RNA underwent reverse transcription, so expressed TCRB transcripts were sequenced. Some clones are missing from TCRdb's copy, which holds only in-frame ones; the method was immunoSEQ multiplex PCR. The repertoire consists of under 950,000 clones, with roughly a sixth occurring once and the leading ten covering around 0.02%. Sequenced material: naive CD4+ T cells from blood. Receptors originate from a woman aged 18-29 years in good health.

Worth noting for this clone: The same CDR3 is also encoded by other DNA sequences in this sample. The chain recombines TRBV18 with TRBJ2-5, with D unresolved. V was shortened by 0 bases and J by 1 base, with 0 bases between the two germline ends. Germline V gives CDR1 KGHSH, CDR2 LQKENI. This CDR3 has 12 amino acids. The CDR3 loop reads CASSPPQETQYF. The CDR3 nucleotides are TGTGCCAGCTCACCACCCCAAGAGACCCAGTACTTC.

As concerns this clone: The junction differs from germline at one of its ends, possibly a read error. This chain uses TRBV20-1 with TRBJ2-7; D remains ambiguous. The CDR3 loop spans 11 amino acids. Germline V lookup: CDR1 DFQATT, CDR2 SNEGSKA (reference sequence). The CDR3 sequence is CSARDWLTLHF. CDR3 sequence (DNA): TGCAGTGCTAGAGATTGGCTTACCCTCCACTTC.

This chain joins TRBV7-9 and TRBJ2-5; D is possibly TRBD1 (5 bases). Germline CDR1 reads SEHNR; CDR2 reads FQNEAQ (reference sequence). V was shortened by 3 bases and J by 3 bases, with 11 bases between the two germline ends. The CDR3 has 14 residues. The CDR3 loop reads CASSFGVDKETQYF. The DNA of the CDR3 is TGTGCCAGCAGCTTTGGAGTGGACAAAGAGACCCAGTACTTC. The variable domain in full, with the rest retrieved from reference TRBV7-9 and TRBJ2-5, is DTGVSQNPRHKITKRGQNVTFRCDPISEHNRLYWYRQTLGQGPEFLTYFQNEAQLEKSRLLSDRFSAERPKGSFSTLEIQRTEQGDSAMYLCASSFGVDKETQYFGPGTRLLVL.

The chain recombines TRBV7-9 with TRBJ2-5; no firm D call. The length of the CDR3 is 13 residues. V lost 3 bases, J lost 1 base, and 6 bases lay in between. Per germline, CDR1 SEHNR and CDR2 FQNEAQ (reference sequence). The CDR3 DNA sequence: TGTGCCAGCAGCTTCCCTCCCCAAGAGACCCAGTACTTC. Amino acids: CASSFPPQETQYF.

This chain connects TRBV15 to TRBJ2-1; 7 nucleotides agree with TRBD1. The CDR3 spans 16 residues. Germline V gene sequence: CDR1 LNHNV, CDR2 YYDKDF (reference sequence). The J segment lost 5 bases and the V segment lost 0 bases, leaving 7 bases of the junction unmatched. CDR3 nucleotides: TGTGCCACCAGCAGAGATACTTGGACAGGCAACAATGAGCAGTTCTTC. Amino acids: CATSRDTWTGNNEQFF.

This clone was seen a few times. The genes are TRBV18 and TRBJ1-5; possibly TRBD1 for D (6 bases). Trimming shortened V by 1 base and J by 3 bases, and 16 bases separated the two germline ends. Germline CDR1 and CDR2: KGHSH and LQKENI. The CDR3 consists of 17 residues. The DNA of the CDR3 is TGTGCCAGCTCACCACAATCGGGGGCGCCGCCCAATCAGCCCCAGCATTTT. Protein sequence: CASSPQSGAPPNQPQHF.

This clone was observed a handful of times. The chain recombines TRBV7-9 with TRBJ2-3, with 11 bases matching TRBD2. The CDR3 loop spans 18 amino acids. Germline-derived CDR1 and CDR2 are SEHNR and FQNEAQ (reference sequence). Trimming took 5 bases from V and 0 from J; bases not matched to a gene: 10. The CDR3 bases are TGTGCCAGCAGCGCCCCTGGGGGACTAGCGGCTAGCACAGATACGCAGTATTTT. Amino acids: CASSAPGGLAASTDTQYF.

This clone was seen a handful of times. V is TRBV6-1 and J is TRBJ1-2; D not resolved. The CDR3 is made up of 11 amino acids. The germline gives CDR1 MNHNS, CDR2 SASEGT. Trimming left V 2 bases short and J 8 bases short, with 6 bases between. DNA of the CDR3: TGTGCCAGCAGTGAAATGAGAGGCTACACCTTC. Translating gives CASSEMRGYTF.

CDR3 sequence: CASSPDSGSVGSRVDTQYF. The CDR3 region has the DNA TGTGCCAGCAGCCCTGATAGCGGGAGTGTGGGGAGCAGGGTGGATACGCAGTATTTT. V usage is TRBV4-2 and J usage is TRBJ2-3; 9 nucleotides align to TRBD2. The CDR3 extends over 19 amino acids. Germline V gives CDR1 LGHNA, CDR2 YNFKEQ. V shed 4 bases, J shed 6 bases, and the junction held 20 bases outside the gene matches.

There are a few counts of this clone. The rearrangement uses TRBV7-2 and TRBJ1-5; no reliable D call. The germline V gene encodes CDR1 SGHTA and CDR2 FQGNSA. V lost 3 bases and J 6 bases, leaving 9 bases between the germline ends. The CDR3 totals 13 residues. CDR3 loop: CASSFSERQPQHF. The CDR3 DNA sequence: TGTGCCAGCAGCTTTTCGGAGCGTCAGCCCCAGCATTTT.

This clone turned up a few times. The chain has TRBV7-9 and TRBJ2-6; no clear D gene. Trimming took 3 bases from V and 13 from J, leaving 13 bases between them. The V gene's germline CDR1 is SEHNR and CDR2 FQNEAQ (reference sequence). The CDR3 is made up of 13 amino acids. CDR3 DNA: TGTGCCAGCAGCTTTGGGCAGTCATGGGTCCTGACTTTC. This translates into CASSFGQSWVLTF. Variable domain in full (rest from reference TRBV7-9 and TRBJ2-6): DTGVSQNPRHKITKRGQNVTFRCDPISEHNRLYWYRQTLGQGPEFLTYFQNEAQLEKSRLLSDRFSAERPKGSFSTLEIQRTEQGDSAMYLCASSFGQSWVLTFGAGSRLTVL.

The chain employs TRBV7-2 and TRBJ1-3; possibly TRBD1 for D (5 bases). The CDR3 totals 14 residues. Trimming removed 3 bases from V and 1 base from J, with 7 bases in between. From germline, CDR1 is SGHTA and CDR2 FQGNSA. CDR3 DNA: TGTGCCAGCAGCTTGACAGATTCTGGAAACACCATATATTTT. This codes for CASSLTDSGNTIYF.

This clone was counted a few times. The rearrangement joins TRBV4-3 to TRBJ2-1; 12 nucleotides agree with TRBD2. Germline V gives CDR1 LGHNA, CDR2 YSLEER. This CDR3 spans 18 amino acids. J was trimmed by 1 base and V by 0 bases; bases with no gene match: 4. Here the CDR3 reads CASSQDLLAGGSYNEQFF. CDR3 bases: TGCGCCAGCAGCCAAGATCTCCTAGCGGGAGGGTCCTACAATGAGCAGTTCTTC.

The V call is TRBV7-2, the J call TRBJ1-1; TRBD1 matches 7 bases. The CDR3 covers 12 residues. CDR1 and CDR2 from the germline V gene are SGHTA and FQGNSA. J lost 7 bases, V lost 5 bases, and 4 bases had no gene match. Here the CDR3 DNA reads TGTGCCAGCAGCCGTCAGGGGGATGAAGCTTTCTTT. Encoded protein: CASSRQGDEAFF.

The V gene is TRBV7-9, the J gene TRBJ2-4; possibly TRBD1 or TRBD2 for D (5 bases each). V gave up 1 base and J gave up 4 bases, with 8 bases separating them. The length of the CDR3 is 14 residues. CDR1 and CDR2 (germline): SEHNR, FQNEAQ (reference sequence). CDR3 bases: TGTGCCAGCAGCTTAGGGGACGTAAAAAACATTCAGTACTTC. The encoded protein is CASSLGDVKNIQYF.

J is TRBJ2-5 and V is TRBV4-3; 7 positions agree with TRBD1. The CDR3 is 16 amino acids. Germline-derived CDR1 and CDR2 are LGHNA and YSLEER. V was pared by 3 bases and J by 5 bases, with 12 bases of the junction left unmatched. The chain's CDR3 is CASSQRTGQRKETQYF. DNA for the CDR3: TGCGCCAGCAGCCAGAGGACGGGACAGCGAAAGGAGACCCAGTACTTC.

The chain recombines TRBV29-1 with TRBJ2-3; 7 positions match TRBD2. Trimming removed 7 bases from V and 0 bases from J; junction bases left unmatched: 10. CDR1 is SQVTM, CDR2 ANQGSEA, per germline. The CDR3 has 15 residues. CDR3 coding DNA: TGCAGCGCACCAGGGACTACCCGAAGCACAGATACGCAGTATTTT. This sequence encodes CSAPGTTRSTDTQYF.